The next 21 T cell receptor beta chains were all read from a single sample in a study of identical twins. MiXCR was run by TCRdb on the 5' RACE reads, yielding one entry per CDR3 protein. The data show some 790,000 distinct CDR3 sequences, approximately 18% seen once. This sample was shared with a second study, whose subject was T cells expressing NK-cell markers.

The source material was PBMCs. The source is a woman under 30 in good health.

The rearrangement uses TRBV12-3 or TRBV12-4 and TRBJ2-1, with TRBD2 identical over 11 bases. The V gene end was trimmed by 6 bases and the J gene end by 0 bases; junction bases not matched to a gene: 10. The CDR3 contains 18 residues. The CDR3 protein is CASSPGTSGTSSYNEQFF. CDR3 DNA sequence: TGTGCCAGCAGCCCCGGGACTAGCGGAACAAGCTCCTACAATGAGCAGTTCTTC.

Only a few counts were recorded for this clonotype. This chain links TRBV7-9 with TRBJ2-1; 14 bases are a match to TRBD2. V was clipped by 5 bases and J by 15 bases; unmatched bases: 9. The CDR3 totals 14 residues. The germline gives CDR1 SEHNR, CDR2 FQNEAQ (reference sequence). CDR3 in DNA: TGTGCCAGCAGCCAAGGGACTAGCGGGGGTATCGTGTTCTTC. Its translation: CASSQGTSGGIVFF.

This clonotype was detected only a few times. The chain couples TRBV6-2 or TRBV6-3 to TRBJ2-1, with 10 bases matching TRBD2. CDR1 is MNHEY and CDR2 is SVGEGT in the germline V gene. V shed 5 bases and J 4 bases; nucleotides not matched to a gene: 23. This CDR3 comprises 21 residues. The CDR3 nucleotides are TGTGCCAGCAGTATGCCCCTCGGCAAAGCGGGAGGGCCAGGTCCGTACAATGAGCAGTTCTTC. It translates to CASSMPLGKAGGPGPYNEQFF.

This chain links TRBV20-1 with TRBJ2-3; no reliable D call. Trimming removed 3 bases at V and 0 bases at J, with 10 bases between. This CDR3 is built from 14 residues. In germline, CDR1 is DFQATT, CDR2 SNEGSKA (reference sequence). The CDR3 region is CSARLGTSTDTQYF. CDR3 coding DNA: TGCAGTGCTAGGCTAGGAACTAGCACAGATACGCAGTATTTT.

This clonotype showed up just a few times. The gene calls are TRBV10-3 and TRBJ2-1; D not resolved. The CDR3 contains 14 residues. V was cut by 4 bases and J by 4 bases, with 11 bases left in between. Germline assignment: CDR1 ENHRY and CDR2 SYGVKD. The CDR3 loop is CAISGHLKYNEQFF. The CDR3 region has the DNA TGTGCCATCAGTGGTCACTTGAAGTACAATGAGCAGTTCTTC.

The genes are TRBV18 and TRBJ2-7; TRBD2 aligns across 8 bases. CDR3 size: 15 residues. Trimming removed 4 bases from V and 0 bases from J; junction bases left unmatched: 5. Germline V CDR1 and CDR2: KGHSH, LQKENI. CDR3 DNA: TGTGCCAGCTCACAAACTAGCGGTGGCTCCTACGAGCAGTACTTC. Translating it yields CASSQTSGGSYEQYF. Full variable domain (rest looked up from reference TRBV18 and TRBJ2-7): NAGVMQNPRHLVRRRGQEARLRCSPMKGHSHVYWYRQLPEEGLKFMVYLQKENIIDESGMPKERFSAEFPKEGPSILRIQQVVRGDSAAYFCASSQTSGGSYEQYFGPGTRLTVT.

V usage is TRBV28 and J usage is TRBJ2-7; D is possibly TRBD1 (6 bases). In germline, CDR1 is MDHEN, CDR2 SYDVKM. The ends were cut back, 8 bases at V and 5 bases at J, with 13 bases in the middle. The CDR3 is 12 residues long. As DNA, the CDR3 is TGTGCCAGCTCTGATCCAGGGGACGAGCAGTACTTC. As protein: CASSDPGDEQYF.

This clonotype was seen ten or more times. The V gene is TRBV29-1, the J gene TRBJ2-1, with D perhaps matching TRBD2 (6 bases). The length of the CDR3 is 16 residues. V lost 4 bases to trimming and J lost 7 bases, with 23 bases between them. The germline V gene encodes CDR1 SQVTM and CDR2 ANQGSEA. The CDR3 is CSVGAGSTARANEQFF. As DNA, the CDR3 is TGCAGCGTTGGGGCGGGGAGTACGGCTAGGGCAAATGAGCAGTTCTTC.

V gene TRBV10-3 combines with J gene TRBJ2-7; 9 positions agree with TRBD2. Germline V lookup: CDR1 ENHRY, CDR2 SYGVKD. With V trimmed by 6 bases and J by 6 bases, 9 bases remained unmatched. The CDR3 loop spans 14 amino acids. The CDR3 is CAISPTLAGSEQYF. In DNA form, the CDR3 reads TGTGCCATCAGCCCCACCCTAGCGGGGAGCGAGCAGTACTTC.

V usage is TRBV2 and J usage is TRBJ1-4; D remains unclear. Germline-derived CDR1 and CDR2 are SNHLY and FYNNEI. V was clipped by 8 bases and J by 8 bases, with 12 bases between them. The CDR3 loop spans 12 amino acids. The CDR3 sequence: CASYGQPEKLFF. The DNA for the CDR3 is TGTGCCAGCTACGGCCAACCCGAAAAACTGTTTTTT.

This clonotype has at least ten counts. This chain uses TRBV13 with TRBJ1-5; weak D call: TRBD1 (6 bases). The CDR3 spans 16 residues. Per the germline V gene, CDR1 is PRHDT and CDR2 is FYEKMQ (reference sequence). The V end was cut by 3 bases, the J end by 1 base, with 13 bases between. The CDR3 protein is CASSLGAGGSNQPQHF. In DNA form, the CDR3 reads TGTGCCAGCAGCTTGGGTGCGGGGGGCAGCAATCAGCCCCAGCATTTT.

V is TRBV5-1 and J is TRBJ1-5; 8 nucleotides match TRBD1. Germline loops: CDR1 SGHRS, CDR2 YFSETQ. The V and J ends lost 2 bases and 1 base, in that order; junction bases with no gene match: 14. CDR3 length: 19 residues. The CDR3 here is CASSLTPITGGASNQPQHF. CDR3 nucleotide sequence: TGCGCCAGCAGCTTAACACCTATAACAGGGGGTGCGAGCAATCAGCCCCAGCATTTT.

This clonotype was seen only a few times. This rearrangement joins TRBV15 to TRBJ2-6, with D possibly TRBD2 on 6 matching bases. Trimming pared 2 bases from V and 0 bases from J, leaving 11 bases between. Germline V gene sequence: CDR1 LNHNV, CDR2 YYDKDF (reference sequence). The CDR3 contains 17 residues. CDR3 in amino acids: CATSRPLGGSGANVLTF. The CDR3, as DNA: TGTGCCACCAGCAGACCCCTCGGGGGCTCTGGGGCCAACGTCCTGACTTTC.

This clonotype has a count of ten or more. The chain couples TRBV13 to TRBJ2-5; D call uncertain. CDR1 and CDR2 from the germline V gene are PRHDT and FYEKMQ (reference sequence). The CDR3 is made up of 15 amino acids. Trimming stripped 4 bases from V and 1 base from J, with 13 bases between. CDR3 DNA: TGTGCCAGCAGCTCAAACCTAGGAACCCAAGAGACCCAGTACTTC. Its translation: CASSSNLGTQETQYF.

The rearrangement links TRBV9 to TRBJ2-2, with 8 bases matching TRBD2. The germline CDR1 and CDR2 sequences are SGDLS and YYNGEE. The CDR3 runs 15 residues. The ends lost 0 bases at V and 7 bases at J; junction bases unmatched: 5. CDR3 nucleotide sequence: TGTGCCAGCAGCGTAGGCCCAGCGGGAGTCGGGGAGCTGTTTTTT. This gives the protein CASSVGPAGVGELFF.

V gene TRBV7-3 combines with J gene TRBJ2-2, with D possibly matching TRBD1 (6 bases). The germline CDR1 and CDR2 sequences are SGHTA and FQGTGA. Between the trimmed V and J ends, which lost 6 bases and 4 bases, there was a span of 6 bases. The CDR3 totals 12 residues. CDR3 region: CASRGATGELFF. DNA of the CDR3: TGTGCCAGCAGGGGGGCCACCGGGGAGCTGTTTTTT.

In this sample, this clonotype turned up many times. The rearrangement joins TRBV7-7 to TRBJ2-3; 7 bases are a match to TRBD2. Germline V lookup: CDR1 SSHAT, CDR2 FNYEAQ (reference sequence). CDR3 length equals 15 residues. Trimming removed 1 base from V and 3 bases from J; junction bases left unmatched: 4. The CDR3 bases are TGTGCCAGCAGCTTAGGGACTAGTCGTACAGATACGCAGTATTTT. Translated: CASSLGTSRTDTQYF.

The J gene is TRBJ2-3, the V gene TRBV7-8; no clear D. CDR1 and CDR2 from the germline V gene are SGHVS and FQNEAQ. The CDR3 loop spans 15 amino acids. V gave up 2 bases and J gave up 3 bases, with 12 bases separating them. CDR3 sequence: CASSLFRLGTDTQYF. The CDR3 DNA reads TGTGCCAGCAGCTTATTTCGCTTAGGGACAGATACGCAGTATTTT. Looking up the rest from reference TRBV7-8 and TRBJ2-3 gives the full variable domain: GAGVSQSPRYKVAKRGQDVALRCDPISGHVSLFWYQQALGQGPEFLTYFQNEAQLDKSGLPSDRFFAERPEGSVSTLKIQRTQQEDSAVYLCASSLFRLGTDTQYFGPGTRLTVL.

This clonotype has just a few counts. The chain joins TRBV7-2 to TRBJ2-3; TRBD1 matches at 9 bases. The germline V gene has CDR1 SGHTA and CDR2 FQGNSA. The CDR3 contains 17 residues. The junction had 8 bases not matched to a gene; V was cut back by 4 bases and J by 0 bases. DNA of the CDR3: TGTGCCAGCAGCTACCGGGGACAGGGAACTAGCACAGATACGCAGTATTTT. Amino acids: CASSYRGQGTSTDTQYF.

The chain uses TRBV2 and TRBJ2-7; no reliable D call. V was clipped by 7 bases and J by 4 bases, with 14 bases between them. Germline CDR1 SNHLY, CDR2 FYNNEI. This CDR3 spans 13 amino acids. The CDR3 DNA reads TGTGCCAGCACCGTTAAGACCCGATACGAGCAGTACTTC. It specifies CASTVKTRYEQYF.

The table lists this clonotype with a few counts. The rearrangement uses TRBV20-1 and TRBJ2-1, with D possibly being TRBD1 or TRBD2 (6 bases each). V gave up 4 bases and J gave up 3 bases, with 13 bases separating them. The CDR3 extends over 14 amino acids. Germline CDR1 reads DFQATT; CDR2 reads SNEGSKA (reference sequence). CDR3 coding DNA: TGCAGTGCTAACCGGGGGCCGCTCTACAATGAGCAGTTCTTC. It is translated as CSANRGPLYNEQFF.